This TCR beta chain was identified during a study of T cells in Graves' hyperthyroidism and ophthalmopathy. Points from the study as a whole: From stable hyperthyroidism, ophthalmopathy was separated by a 13 V-J model. Peripheral blood also featured most of the thyroid clonotypes expanded above 0.001.

What was amplified from RNA transcripts were TCR beta CDR3 regions. The TCR CDR3 was amplified in a first-round RT-PCR using the HTBI primer set. TCRdb analysed the multiplex PCR reads with MiXCR anew, one entry per CDR3 protein. The sample consists of 500,000 to 550,000 distinct CDR3 sequences, less than 25% of them appearing once. The table lists this clonotype with many counts. Its antigen is unidentified. Germline V gene sequence: CDR1 ENHRY, CDR2 SYGVKD. This CDR3 is 12 amino acids long. V lost 2 bases to trimming and J lost 11 bases, with 13 bases between them. Patients were excluded because of uncontrolled infection, other autoimmune disease, pregnancy or lactation.

The TCR comes from a man between 18 and 35 years old with Graves' hyperthyroidism. The sample comprised blood. V gene TRBV10-3 combines with J gene TRBJ2-7; D is possibly TRBD1 or TRBD2 (5 bases each). The CDR3 coding sequence is TGTGCCATCAGTGAGGAGGGGATGAAAAAGTACTTC. It specifies CAISEEGMKKYF.